Given below is one T cell receptor beta chain in context. This clonotype was found many times. This clone's antigen is unknown. The record has no base qualities; no much larger clone is one base away. These data originate in a study of T-cell reconstitution after alpha-beta-depleted transplantation in children (TCRdb year 2016). Background on the whole study: T-cell immune reconstitution after TCRalphabeta/CD19-depleted allogeneic hematopoietic cell transplantation in children was quantitatively tracked in the study by means of TCR repertoire profiling.

Trimming costs V 7 bases and J 7 bases, and their ends lie 19 bases apart. Sequences DFQATT (CDR1) and SNEGSKA (CDR2) are obtained from the germline V gene (reference sequence). From the cysteine through the phenylalanine, the CDR3 covers 13 amino acids. The CDR3 DNA has 39 bases and is translated from base 1. Libraries came from PCR. The reads were generated on an Illumina HiSeq 2500. TCR library preparation used molecular barcoding, with unique molecular identifiers applied to normalize quantification of the TCRbeta repertoire. TCRdb reworked the public reads: Q25 trimming with fastp, MiXCR clone assembly, productive beta chains retained. Each entry merges the rows of one CDR3 protein and shows their most common DNA and genes. This sample lists some 280,000 distinct CDR3 sequences; around 9.6% were detected once. Together, the top ten hold about a tenth of the sample.

The material was PBMCs from the stem cell graft donor, obtained from the stem cell graft. This sequence originates from a human donor who donated a stem cell graft to a child with SCID. The rearrangement combines TRBV20-1 with TRBJ1-1; no D gene can be assigned with confidence. The sequenced DNA: TGCAGTGGTGTGAGTACGACCGGATTTGAAGCTTTCTTT. Its protein reads: CSGVSTTGFEAFF.